The 14 T cell receptor beta chains listed next were all sequenced from one sample in a study of technical replicates of blood from a few donors. Profiled with immunoSEQ multiplex PCR; TCRdb holds only in-frame clones, not every one. The sample yields under 65,000 clones, 92% seen once. Sequenced material: PBMCs. The receptors come from a human donor in good health. Some clones in this sample may be carry-over from other donors' samples.

In DNA, the CDR3 is TGTGCCAGCTCGCCCGGACAGGGGGGCTATGGCTACACCTTC. Its protein product is CASSPGQGGYGYTF. The chain employs TRBV18 and TRBJ1-2; 10 bases align to TRBD1. This CDR3 comprises 14 residues. The germline gives CDR1 KGHSH, CDR2 LQKENI. V lost 6 bases to trimming and J lost 4 bases; unmatched junction nucleotides: 5.

The chain is built from TRBV6-1 and TRBJ1-5; 9 positions agree with TRBD1. The CDR3 sequence is 14 residues long. Germline lookup yields CDR1 MNHNS and CDR2 SASEGT. J lost 7 bases, V lost 7 bases, and 8 bases had no gene match. The CDR3 loop is CASMKTGGGQPQHF. Here the CDR3 DNA reads TGTGCCAGCATGAAGACAGGGGGAGGCCAGCCCCAGCATTTT.

This chain uses TRBV6-1 with TRBJ1-5, with 9 bases lining up with TRBD1. Losses at the gene ends were 3 bases for V and 1 base for J; bases not matched to a gene: 4. Germline CDR1 reads MNHNS; CDR2 reads SASEGT. The CDR3 has 16 residues. The CDR3 nucleotides read TGTGCCAGCAGTGAGTACAGGGGGCCAAGCAATCAGCCCCAGCATTTT. Translation: CASSEYRGPSNQPQHF.

The chain joins TRBV30 to TRBJ2-1; possibly TRBD2 for D (6 bases). The CDR3 is made up of 13 amino acids. Trimming took 3 bases from V and 5 from J, leaving 11 bases between them. Germline values: CDR1 GTSNPN, CDR2 SVGIG (reference sequence). As DNA, the CDR3 is TGTGCCTGGAGGCGGGGACTCGACAATGAGCAGTTCTTC. Translation: CAWRRGLDNEQFF.

This rearrangement joins TRBV9 to TRBJ2-7, with a possible D match to TRBD1 (5 bases). Germline V gives CDR1 SGDLS, CDR2 YYNGEE. The CDR3 covers 14 residues. V lost 0 bases, J lost 1 base, and 8 bases lay in between. For the CDR3, the DNA is TGTGCCAGCAGCGTAGATGCAGGGTCCTACGAGCAGTACTTC. This codes for CASSVDAGSYEQYF.

The V call is TRBV18, the J call TRBJ2-4, with D perhaps TRBD1 (5 bases). Germline-derived CDR1 and CDR2 are KGHSH and LQKENI. Trimming left V 2 bases short and J 8 bases short, with 10 bases between. There are 13 residues in the CDR3. CDR3 sequence: CASSPGQGDIQYF. The CDR3 nucleotides read TGTGCCAGCTCACCAGGGCAGGGCGACATTCAGTACTTC.

The rearrangement uses TRBV5-1 and TRBJ1-2; 9 positions agree with TRBD1. The germline V gene has CDR1 SGHRS and CDR2 YFSETQ. The CDR3 loop spans 14 amino acids. The V segment lost 0 bases and the J segment 4 bases; nucleotides outside the gene matches: 1. The CDR3: CASSLDRGPYGYTF. CDR3 nucleotides: TGCGCCAGCAGCTTGGACAGGGGGCCCTATGGCTACACCTTC. Based on the CDR3 plus reference TRBV5-1 and TRBJ1-2, the full variable domain is KAGVTQTPRYLIKTRGQQVTLSCSPISGHRSVSWYQQTPGQGLQFLFEYFSETQRNKGNFPGRFSGRQFSNSRSEMNVSTLELGDSALYLCASSLDRGPYGYTFGSGTRLTVV.

This clone appeared a single time. V gene TRBV6-5 combines with J gene TRBJ2-3; 8 bases align to TRBD2. Trimming cost V 5 bases and J 0 bases; bases outside gene matches: 1. The CDR3 runs to 14 residues. Germline CDR1 reads MNHEY; CDR2 reads SVGAGI. The CDR3 DNA reads TGTGCCAGCAGTAGCGGGGGAAGCACAGATACGCAGTATTTT. It is translated as CASSSGGSTDTQYF.

This clone was recorded once. The chain couples TRBV6-1 to TRBJ2-5, with unresolved D. This CDR3 is built from 11 residues. V lost 5 bases, J lost 6 bases, and 7 bases lay in between. Germline V gene sequence: CDR1 MNHNS, CDR2 SASEGT. The CDR3 sequence is CASSFVQTQYF. The CDR3 DNA sequence: TGTGCCAGCAGTTTCGTCCAGACCCAGTACTTC.

The CDR3 here is CASSLGTAYNEQFF. CDR3 bases: TGTGCCAGCAGCTTAGGGACAGCCTACAATGAGCAGTTCTTC. This chain links TRBV7-2 with TRBJ2-1, with D possibly matching TRBD1 (6 bases). Germline CDR1 is SGHTA and CDR2 is FQGNSA. Trimming cost V 1 base and J 2 bases, with 6 bases left between them. This CDR3 has 14 amino acids.

The V gene is TRBV6-5, the J gene TRBJ1-2, with 7 bases identical to TRBD1. CDR1 and CDR2 (germline): MNHEY, SVGAGI. With 5 bases clipped from V and 6 bases from J, the junction kept 9 bases outside the gene matches. CDR3 length: 14 amino acids. The CDR3 DNA reads as TGTGCCAGCAGTGACAGGGAAAGGTTAAATGGCTACACCTTC. This translates into CASSDRERLNGYTF.

The chain combines TRBV4-3 with TRBJ2-2; 8 nucleotides line up with TRBD1. J was trimmed by 0 bases and V by 0 bases; bases with no gene match: 6. Germline V gives CDR1 LGHNA, CDR2 YSLEER. The CDR3 runs 18 residues. For the CDR3, the DNA is TGCGCCAGCAGCCAAGAAGGGCCAGGGGGCACGAACACCGGGGAGCTGTTTTTT. It translates to CASSQEGPGGTNTGELFF.

This chain links TRBV5-4 with TRBJ2-7; 9 bases are a match to TRBD1. With V trimmed by 4 bases and J by 5 bases, 10 bases remained unmatched. The CDR3 extends over 15 amino acids. Per the germline V gene, CDR1 is SGHNT and CDR2 is YYREEE (reference sequence). CDR3 DNA: TGTGCCAGCAGCAGGGAAACAGGGGGCTTCAACGAGCAGTACTTC. Translated, it gives CASSRETGGFNEQYF.

V and J are TRBV2 and TRBJ2-1; TRBD1 agrees at 7 bases. CDR3 length: 15 amino acids. Germline CDR1 is SNHLY and CDR2 is FYNNEI. V gave up 6 bases and J gave up 0 bases; unmatched junction bases: 5. The CDR3 nucleotides read TGTGCCAGCAGCGTACAGGGGACCTCCTACAATGAGCAGTTCTTC. Protein: CASSVQGTSYNEQFF.